A single T cell receptor beta chain is shown here with its context. Its antigen is undetermined. V gave up 0 bases and J gave up 4 bases, with 7 bases separating them. Germline assignment: CDR1 SGHDT and CDR2 YYEEEE. The CDR3 runs to 13 residues. Primers for the PCR totalled 60 Vbeta and 13 Jbeta. Profiling relied on immunoSEQ multiplex PCR, and the TCRdb table lists in-frame clones only, not all of them. The data contain around 130,000 clones, about 74% of them seen just once; the ten biggest clones take up roughly 6.3%. The data originate from a study of cytomegalovirus exposure and HLA in healthy donors. Study outcomes and limitations: As a later analysis revealed, the rate of TCR association differed by HLA locus, with DRB1 most and HLA-C fewest.

The sample was PBMCs. The chain is built from TRBV5-6 and TRBJ1-2; D gene unclear. The sequence derives from a woman in her forties or fifties in good health and CMV-seropositive. The CDR3 region is CASSLDWSYGYTF. Written as DNA, the CDR3 is TGTGCCAGCAGCTTGGATTGGAGCTATGGCTACACCTTC.